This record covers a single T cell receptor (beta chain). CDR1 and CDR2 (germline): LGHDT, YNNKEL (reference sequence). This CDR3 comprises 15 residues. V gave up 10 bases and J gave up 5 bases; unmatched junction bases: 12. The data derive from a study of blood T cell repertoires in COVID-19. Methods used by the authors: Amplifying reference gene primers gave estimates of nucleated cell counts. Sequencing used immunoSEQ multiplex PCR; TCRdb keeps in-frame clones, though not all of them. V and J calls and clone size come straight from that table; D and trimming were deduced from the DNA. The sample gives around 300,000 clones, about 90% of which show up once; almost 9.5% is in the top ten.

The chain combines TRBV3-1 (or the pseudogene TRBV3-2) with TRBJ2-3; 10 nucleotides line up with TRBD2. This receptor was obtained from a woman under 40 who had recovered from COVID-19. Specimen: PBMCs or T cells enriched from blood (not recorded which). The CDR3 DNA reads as TGTGCCACTTCAAGACTAGCGGGCAGGAAAGATACGCAGTATTTT. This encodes CATSRLAGRKDTQYF.